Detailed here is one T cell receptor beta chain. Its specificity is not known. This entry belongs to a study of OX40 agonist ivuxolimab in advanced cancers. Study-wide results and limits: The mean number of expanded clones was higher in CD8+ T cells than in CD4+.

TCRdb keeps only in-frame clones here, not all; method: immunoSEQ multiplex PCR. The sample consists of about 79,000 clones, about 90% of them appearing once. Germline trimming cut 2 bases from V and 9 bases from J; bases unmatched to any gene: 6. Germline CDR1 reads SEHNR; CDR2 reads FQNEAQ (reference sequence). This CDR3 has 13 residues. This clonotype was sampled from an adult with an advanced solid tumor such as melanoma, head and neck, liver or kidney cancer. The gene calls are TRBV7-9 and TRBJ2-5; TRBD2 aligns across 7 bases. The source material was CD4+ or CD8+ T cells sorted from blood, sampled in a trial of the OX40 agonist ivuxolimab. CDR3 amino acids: CASSLPSGGPQYF. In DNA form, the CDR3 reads TGTGCCAGCAGCTTACCTAGCGGAGGTCCCCAGTACTTC.